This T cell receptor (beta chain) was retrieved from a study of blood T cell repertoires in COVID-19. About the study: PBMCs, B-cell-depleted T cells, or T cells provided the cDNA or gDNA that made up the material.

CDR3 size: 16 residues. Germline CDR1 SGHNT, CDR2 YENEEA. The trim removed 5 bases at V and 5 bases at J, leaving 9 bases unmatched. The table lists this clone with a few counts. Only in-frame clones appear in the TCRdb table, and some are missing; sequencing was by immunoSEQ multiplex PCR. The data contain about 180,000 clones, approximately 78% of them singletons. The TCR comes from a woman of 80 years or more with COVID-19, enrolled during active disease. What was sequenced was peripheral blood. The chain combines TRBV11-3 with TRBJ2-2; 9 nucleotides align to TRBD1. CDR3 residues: CASSLRQGVGTGELFF. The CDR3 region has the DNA TGTGCCAGCAGCCTCCGACAGGGGGTTGGGACCGGGGAGCTGTTTTTT.